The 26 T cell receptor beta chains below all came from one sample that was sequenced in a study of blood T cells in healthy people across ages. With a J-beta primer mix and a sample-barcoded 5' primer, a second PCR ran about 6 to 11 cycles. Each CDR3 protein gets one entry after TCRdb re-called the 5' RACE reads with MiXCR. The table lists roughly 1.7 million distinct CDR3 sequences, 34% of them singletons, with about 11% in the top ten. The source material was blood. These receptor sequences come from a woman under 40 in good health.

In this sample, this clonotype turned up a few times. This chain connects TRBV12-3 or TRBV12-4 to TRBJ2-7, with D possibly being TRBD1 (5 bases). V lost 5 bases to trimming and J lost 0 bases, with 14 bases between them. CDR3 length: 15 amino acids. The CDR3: CASSPDTTSSYEQYF. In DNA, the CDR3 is TGTGCCAGCAGTCCGGACACTACGAGCTCCTACGAGCAGTACTTC.

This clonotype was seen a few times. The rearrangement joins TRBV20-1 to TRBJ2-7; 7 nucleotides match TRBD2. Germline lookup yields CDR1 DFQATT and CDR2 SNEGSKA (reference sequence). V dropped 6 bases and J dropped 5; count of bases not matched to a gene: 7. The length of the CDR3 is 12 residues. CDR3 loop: CSAPGLDDEQYF. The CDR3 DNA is TGCAGTGCACCTGGACTAGATGACGAGCAGTACTTC.

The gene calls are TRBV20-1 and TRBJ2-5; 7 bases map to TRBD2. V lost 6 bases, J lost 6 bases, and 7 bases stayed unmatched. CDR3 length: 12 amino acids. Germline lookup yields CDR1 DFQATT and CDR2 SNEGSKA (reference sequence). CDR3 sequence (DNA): TGCAGTGCGTCGCCAGCGGGGAAGACCCAGTACTTC. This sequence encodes CSASPAGKTQYF.

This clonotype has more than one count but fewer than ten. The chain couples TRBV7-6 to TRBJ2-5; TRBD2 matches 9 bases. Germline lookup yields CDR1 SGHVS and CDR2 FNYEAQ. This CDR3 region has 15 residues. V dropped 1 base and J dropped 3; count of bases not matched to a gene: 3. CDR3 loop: CASSLEAGGEETQYF. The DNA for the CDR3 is TGTGCCAGCAGCTTAGAGGCGGGGGGGGAAGAGACCCAGTACTTC.

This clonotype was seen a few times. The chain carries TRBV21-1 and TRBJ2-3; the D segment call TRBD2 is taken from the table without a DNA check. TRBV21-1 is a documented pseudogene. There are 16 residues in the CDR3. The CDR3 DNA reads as TGTGCCAGCAGCAATACGGGCCTGGGGACTACAGATACGCAGTATTTT. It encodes CASSNTGLGTTDTQYF.

CDR3 nucleotides: TGTGCCAGCAGCCAGACCGGGACAGGAAACACCGGGGAGCTGTTTTTT. This translates into CASSQTGTGNTGELFF. The chain couples TRBV6-2 or TRBV6-3 to TRBJ2-2; 8 nucleotides align to TRBD1. The ends lost 6 bases at V and 2 bases at J; junction bases unmatched: 8. CDR1 and CDR2 from the germline V gene are MNHEY and SVGEGT. This CDR3 has 16 residues.

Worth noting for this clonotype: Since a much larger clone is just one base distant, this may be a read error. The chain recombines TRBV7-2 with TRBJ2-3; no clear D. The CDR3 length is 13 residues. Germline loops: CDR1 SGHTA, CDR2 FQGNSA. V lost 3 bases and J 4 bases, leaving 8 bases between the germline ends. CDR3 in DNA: TGTACCAGCAGCTTCGAAGTGTCAGATACGCAGTATTTT. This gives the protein CTSSFEVSDTQYF. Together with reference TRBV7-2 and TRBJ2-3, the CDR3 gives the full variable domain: GAGVSQSPSNKVTEKGKDVELRCDPISGHTALYWYRQSLGQGLEFLIYFQGNSAPDKSGLPSDRFSAERTGGSVSTLTIQRTQQEDSAVYLCTSSFEVSDTQYFGPGTRLTVL.

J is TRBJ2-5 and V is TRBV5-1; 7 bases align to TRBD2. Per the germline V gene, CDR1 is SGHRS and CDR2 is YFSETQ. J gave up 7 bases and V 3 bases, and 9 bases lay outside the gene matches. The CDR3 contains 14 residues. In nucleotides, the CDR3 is TGCGCCAGCAGCTGTCGAAGCGGGACGGGGACCCAGTACTTC. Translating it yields CASSCRSGTGTQYF. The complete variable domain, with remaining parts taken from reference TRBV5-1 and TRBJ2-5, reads KAGVTQTPRYLIKTRGQQVTLSCSPISGHRSVSWYQQTPGQGLQFLFEYFSETQRNKGNFPGRFSGRQFSNSRSEMNVSTLELGDSALYLCASSCRSGTGTQYFGPGTRLLVL.

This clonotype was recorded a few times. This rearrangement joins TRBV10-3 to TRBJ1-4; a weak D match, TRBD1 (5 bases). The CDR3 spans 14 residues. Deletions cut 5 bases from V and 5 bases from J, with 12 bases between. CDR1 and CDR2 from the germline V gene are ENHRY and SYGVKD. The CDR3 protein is CAISSGTENEKLFF. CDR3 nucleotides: TGTGCCATCAGTTCCGGGACGGAGAATGAAAAACTGTTTTTT.

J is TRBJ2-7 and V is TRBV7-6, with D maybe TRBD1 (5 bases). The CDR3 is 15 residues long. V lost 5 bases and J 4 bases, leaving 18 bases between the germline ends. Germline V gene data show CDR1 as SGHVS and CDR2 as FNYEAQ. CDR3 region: CASSNLQGDVYEQYF. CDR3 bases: TGTGCCAGCAGCAATCTTCAAGGGGATGTGTACGAGCAGTACTTC.

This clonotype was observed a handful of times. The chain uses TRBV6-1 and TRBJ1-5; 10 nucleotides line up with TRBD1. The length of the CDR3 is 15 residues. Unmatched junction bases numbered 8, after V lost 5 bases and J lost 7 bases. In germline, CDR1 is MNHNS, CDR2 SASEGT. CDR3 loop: CASSPPGQGPQPQHF. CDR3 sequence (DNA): TGTGCCAGCAGTCCACCGGGACAGGGGCCCCAGCCCCAGCATTTT.

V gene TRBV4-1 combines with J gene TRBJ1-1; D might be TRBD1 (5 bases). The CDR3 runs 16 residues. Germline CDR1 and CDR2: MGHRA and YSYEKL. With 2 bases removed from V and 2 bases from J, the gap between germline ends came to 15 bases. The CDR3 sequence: CASSQHGRGSNTEAFF. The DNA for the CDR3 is TGCGCCAGCAGCCAACACGGACGGGGCTCAAACACTGAAGCTTTCTTT.

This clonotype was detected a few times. The CDR3 nucleotides read TGTGCCACCAGTGCAGAGGGAAGCTCCTACAATGAGCAGTTCTTC. Protein: CATSAEGSSYNEQFF. The genes are TRBV24-1 and TRBJ2-1, with D perhaps matching TRBD2 (5 bases). The CDR3 sequence is 15 residues long. V was pared by 5 bases and J by 0 bases, with 10 bases between. Germline V CDR1 and CDR2: KGHDR, SFDVKD.

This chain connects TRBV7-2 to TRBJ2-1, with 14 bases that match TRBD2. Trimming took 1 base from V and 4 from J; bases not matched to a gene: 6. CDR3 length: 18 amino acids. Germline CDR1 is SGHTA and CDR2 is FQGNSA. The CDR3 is CASSLEGTSGRHYNEQFF. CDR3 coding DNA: TGTGCCAGCAGCTTAGAGGGGACTAGCGGGAGACATTACAATGAGCAGTTCTTC. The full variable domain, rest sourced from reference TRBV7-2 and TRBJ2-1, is GAGVSQSPSNKVTEKGKDVELRCDPISGHTALYWYRQSLGQGLEFLIYFQGNSAPDKSGLPSDRFSAERTGGSVSTLTIQRTQQEDSAVYLCASSLEGTSGRHYNEQFFGPGTRLTVL.

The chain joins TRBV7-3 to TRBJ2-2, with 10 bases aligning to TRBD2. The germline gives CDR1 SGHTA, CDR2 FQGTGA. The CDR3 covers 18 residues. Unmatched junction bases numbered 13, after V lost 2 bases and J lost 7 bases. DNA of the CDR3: TGTGCCAGCAGCTTACTAGGGTCCCGACTAGCGGGCCGCGGGGAGCTGTTTTTT. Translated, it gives CASSLLGSRLAGRGELFF.

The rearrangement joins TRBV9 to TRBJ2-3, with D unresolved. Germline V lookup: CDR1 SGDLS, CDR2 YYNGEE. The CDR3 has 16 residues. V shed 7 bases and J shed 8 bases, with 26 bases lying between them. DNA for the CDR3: TGTGCCAGCGGCCTAGGGATCGGCCCGGCCGCAGGTACGCAGTATTTT. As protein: CASGLGIGPAAGTQYF.

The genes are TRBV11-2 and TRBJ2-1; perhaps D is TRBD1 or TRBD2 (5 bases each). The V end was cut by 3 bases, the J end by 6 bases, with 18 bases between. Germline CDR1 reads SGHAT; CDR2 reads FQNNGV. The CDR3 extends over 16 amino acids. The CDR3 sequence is CASSFSGTMRSNEQFF. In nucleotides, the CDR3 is TGTGCCAGCAGCTTCTCCGGGACGATGAGGTCCAATGAGCAGTTCTTC.

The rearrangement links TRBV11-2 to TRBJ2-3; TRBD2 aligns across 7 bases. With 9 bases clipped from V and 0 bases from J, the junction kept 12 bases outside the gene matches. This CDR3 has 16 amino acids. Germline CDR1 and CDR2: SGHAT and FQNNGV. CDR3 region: CASTFRLAASTDTQYF. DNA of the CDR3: TGTGCCAGTACCTTCCGGCTAGCGGCTAGCACAGATACGCAGTATTTT.

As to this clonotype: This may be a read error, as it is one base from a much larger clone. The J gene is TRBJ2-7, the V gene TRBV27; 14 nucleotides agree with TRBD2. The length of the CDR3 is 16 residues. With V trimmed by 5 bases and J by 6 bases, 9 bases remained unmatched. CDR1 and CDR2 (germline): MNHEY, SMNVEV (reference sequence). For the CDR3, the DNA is TGTGCCAGCAGTCCGGGACTAGCGGGAGTAACCTGCGAGCAGTACTTC. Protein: CASSPGLAGVTCEQYF.

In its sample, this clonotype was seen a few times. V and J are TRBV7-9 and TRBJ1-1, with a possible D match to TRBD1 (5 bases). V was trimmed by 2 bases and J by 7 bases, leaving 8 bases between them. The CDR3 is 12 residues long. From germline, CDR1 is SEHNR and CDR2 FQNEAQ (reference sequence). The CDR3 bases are TGTGCCAGCAGCTTACAGGGCCTTGAAGCTTTCTTT. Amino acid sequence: CASSLQGLEAFF.

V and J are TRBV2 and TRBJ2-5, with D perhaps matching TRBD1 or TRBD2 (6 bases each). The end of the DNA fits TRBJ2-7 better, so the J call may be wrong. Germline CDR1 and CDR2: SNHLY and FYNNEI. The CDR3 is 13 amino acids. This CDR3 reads CASMRREGGEQYF. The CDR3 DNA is TGTGCCAGCATGAGGCGTGAGGGGGGCGAGCAGTACTTC.

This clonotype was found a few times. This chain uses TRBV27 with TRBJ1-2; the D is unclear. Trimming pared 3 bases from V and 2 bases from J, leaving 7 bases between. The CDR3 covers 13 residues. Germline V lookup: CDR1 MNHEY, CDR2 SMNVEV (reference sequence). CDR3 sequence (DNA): TGTGCCAGCAGTTTTAAACAGAACTATGGCTACACCTTC. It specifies CASSFKQNYGYTF.

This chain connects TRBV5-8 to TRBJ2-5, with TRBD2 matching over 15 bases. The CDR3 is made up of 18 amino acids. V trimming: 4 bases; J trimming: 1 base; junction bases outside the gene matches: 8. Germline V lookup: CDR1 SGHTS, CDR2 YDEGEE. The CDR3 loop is CASSQGLAGGYTQETQYF. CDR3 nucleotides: TGTGCCAGCAGCCAGGGACTAGCGGGGGGATACACCCAAGAGACCCAGTACTTC.

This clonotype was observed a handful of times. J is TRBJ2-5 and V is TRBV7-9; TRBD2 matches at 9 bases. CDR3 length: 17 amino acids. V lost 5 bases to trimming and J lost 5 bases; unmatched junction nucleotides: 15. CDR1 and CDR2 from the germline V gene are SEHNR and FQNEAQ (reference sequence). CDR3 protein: CASSTRLGLATRETQYF. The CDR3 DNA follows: TGTGCCAGCAGCACCCGCTTGGGACTAGCCACGAGGGAGACCCAGTACTTC.

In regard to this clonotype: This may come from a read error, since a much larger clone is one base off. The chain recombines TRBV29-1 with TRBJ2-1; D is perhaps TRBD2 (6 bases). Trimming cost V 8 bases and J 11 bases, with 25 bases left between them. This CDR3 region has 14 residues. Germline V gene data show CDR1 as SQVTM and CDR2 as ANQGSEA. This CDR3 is CSHELFKSSVQQFF. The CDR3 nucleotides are TGCAGCCACGAGCTTTTCAAGTCTAGCGTCCAGCAGTTCTTC.

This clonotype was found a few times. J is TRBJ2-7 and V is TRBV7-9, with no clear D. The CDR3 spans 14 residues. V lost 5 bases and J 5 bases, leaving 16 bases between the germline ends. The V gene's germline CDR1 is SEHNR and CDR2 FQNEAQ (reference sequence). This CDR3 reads CASSDGPRRDEQYF. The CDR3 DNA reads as TGTGCCAGCAGCGACGGGCCCAGACGGGACGAGCAGTACTTC.